This TCR beta chain was observed in a study of Ad26.COV2.S vaccination and SARS-CoV-2 variants. The method was immunoSEQ multiplex PCR; TCRdb's version includes in-frame clones alone and lacks a portion of them. The table records about 350,000 clones, about 91% of them present only once. About this clone itself: As yet, its antigen is unknown.

Points from the study as a whole: Spike-specific responses of CD8+ and CD4+ T cells were reported to display substantial breadth after vaccination. Participants given vaccine showed non-spike TCR breadth similar to that of placebo recipients. The TCR-based breadth and depth measures might underestimate overall T cell responses. Vaccinees displayed broader spike-specific TCR repertoires than placebo recipients.

The CDR3 loop spans 18 amino acids. Germline trimming cut 5 bases from V and 2 bases from J; bases unmatched to any gene: 13. Germline V gives CDR1 LNHDA, CDR2 SQIVND (reference sequence). The TCR was taken from a human donor who had recovered from COVID-19. The input for sequencing was peripheral blood, taken after recovery from COVID-19. The chain carries TRBV19 and TRBJ1-3; 9 nucleotides match TRBD1. The CDR3 DNA reads TGTGCCAGTAGTCCGAAGGGGACAGGGAGCTTTACTGGAAACACCATATATTTT. Translating it yields CASSPKGTGSFTGNTIYF.